These 17 T cell receptor beta chains share one sample of origin, sequenced in a study of beta chain features in type 1 diabetes (dated by TCRdb to 2016 to 2019). Library prep was done by the immunoSEQ multiplex PCR assay. The High Capacity cDNA Reverse Transcription Kit was used to reverse transcribe all of the isolated RNA, meaning that expressed TCRB transcripts were what got sequenced. TCRdb provides this immuneACCESS table in a form limited to in-frame rearrangements. Some clones are lacking; in checked studies, under half of them reflect an unresolved V gene, and why the rest are absent is not known. Counted in this sample were hundreds of thousands of clones; 15% to 18% of them appeared once. The top ten clonotypes cover 0.09% to 0.095% of the sample. The sequencing sample was made of naive CD4+ T cells from blood. The cell subset or site label corresponds to: true naive CD4+ T cells. The source is a man between 18 and 29 years old in good health.

This clone was counted only a few times. The V call is TRBV23-1, the J call TRBJ2-4; D gene uncertain. TRBV23-1 is an open reading frame whose function is uncertain. V was clipped by 3 bases and J by 0 bases, with 21 bases between them. The CDR3 runs to 19 residues. This CDR3 is CASSHELPPPRLAKNIQYF. The CDR3 coding sequence is TGCGCCAGCAGTCACGAACTCCCTCCCCCCAGACTAGCCAAAAACATTCAGTACTTC.

V is TRBV5-8 and J is TRBJ1-5, with D unresolved. Per the germline V gene, CDR1 is SGHTS and CDR2 is YDEGEE. Trimming stripped 2 bases from V and 5 bases from J, with 8 bases between. This CDR3 has 13 residues. CDR3 bases: TGTGCCAGCAGCTTTGTCCCTGATCAGCCCCAGCATTTT. It translates to CASSFVPDQPQHF.

Here the CDR3 DNA reads TGTGCCAGCAGCGCTACCGGGACAGGGGAAGAGACCCAGTACTTC. Residues: CASSATGTGEETQYF. The V call is TRBV5-6, the J call TRBJ2-5, with 10 positions matching TRBD1. CDR1 and CDR2 (germline): SGHDT, YYEEEE. The V and J ends lost 4 bases and 3 bases, in that order; junction bases with no gene match: 6. The CDR3 sequence is 15 residues long.

V usage is TRBV10-3 and J usage is TRBJ2-2; D is perhaps TRBD1 (5 bases). The germline V gene has CDR1 ENHRY and CDR2 SYGVKD. The CDR3 is 14 residues long. The V end was cut by 6 bases, the J end by 6 bases, with 14 bases between. CDR3 DNA: TGTGCCATCAGAGACCCAGGGAAGGCCGGGGAGCTGTTTTTT. It is translated as CAIRDPGKAGELFF.

The chain has TRBV7-2 and TRBJ2-5; D might be TRBD2 (5 bases). Germline lookup yields CDR1 SGHTA and CDR2 FQGNSA. V was cut by 4 bases and J by 5 bases, with 20 bases left in between. This CDR3 has 16 residues. CDR3 sequence (DNA): TGTGCCAGCAGCTCCGCCCGGACGGGGATGCGGGAGACCCAGTACTTC. It codes for CASSSARTGMRETQYF.

The chain recombines TRBV10-3 with TRBJ1-5, with a possible D match to TRBD1 (6 bases). CDR1 is ENHRY, CDR2 SYGVKD, per germline. V was shortened by 3 bases and J by 8 bases, with 23 bases between the two germline ends. The CDR3 contains 17 residues. The CDR3 here is CAISEHSSVQGSKPQHF. The CDR3, as DNA: TGTGCCATCAGTGAACACTCCTCGGTACAGGGTTCGAAGCCCCAGCATTTT.

V is TRBV30 and J is TRBJ2-7; 9 bases align to TRBD1. The CDR3 sequence is 16 residues long. The V and J ends lost 4 bases and 2 bases, in that order; junction bases with no gene match: 12. Germline loops: CDR1 GTSNPN, CDR2 SVGIG (reference sequence). The CDR3 loop reads CAWTPLDRGVTYEQYF. CDR3 sequence (DNA): TGTGCCTGGACCCCCCTCGACAGGGGGGTTACCTACGAGCAGTACTTC.

The CDR3 is CASSYRGELFF. DNA of the CDR3: TGTGCCAGCAGTTACAGGGGGGAGCTGTTTTTT. The chain links TRBV6-5 to TRBJ2-2, with D unclear. The V gene's germline CDR1 is MNHEY and CDR2 SVGAGI. V shed 2 bases and J shed 8 bases, with 3 bases lying between them. The CDR3 is 11 amino acids.

In its sample, this clone was seen once. The V gene is TRBV11-3, the J gene TRBJ2-3; D gene unclear. The V and J ends lost 2 bases and 8 bases respectively, with 14 bases between them. Germline lookup yields CDR1 SGHNT and CDR2 YENEEA. The CDR3 is 14 amino acids. The CDR3 nucleotides read TGTGCCAGCAGCTTACACTCGTTGTCTTTTACGCAGTATTTT. Protein: CASSLHSLSFTQYF.

This clone has more than one count but fewer than ten. V is TRBV9 and J is TRBJ2-1; D not certain. This CDR3 spans 15 amino acids. V was pared by 0 bases and J by 0 bases, with 7 bases between. CDR1 SGDLS and CDR2 YYNGEE come from the germline V gene. The CDR3 region is CASSVVSTSYNEQFF. In DNA, the CDR3 is TGTGCCAGCAGCGTAGTGTCGACCTCCTACAATGAGCAGTTCTTC.

This clone was recorded only once. The V call is TRBV14, the J call TRBJ1-2; TRBD1 agrees at 7 bases. The CDR3 loop spans 15 amino acids. V lost 4 bases to trimming and J lost 1 base; unmatched junction nucleotides: 6. CDR1 and CDR2 from the germline V gene are SGHDN and FVKESK. The CDR3 nucleotides are TGTGCCAGCAGCCCCAGACAGGGATTTAACTATGGCTACACCTTC. Amino acid sequence: CASSPRQGFNYGYTF.

The rearrangement joins TRBV7-9 to TRBJ2-7; a weak D match, TRBD1 (6 bases). There are 15 residues in the CDR3. Germline V CDR1 and CDR2: SEHNR, FQNEAQ (reference sequence). V was clipped by 5 bases and J by 3 bases, with 17 bases between them. CDR3 nucleotides: TGTGCCAGCAGCCAGACCCGGGACAACGTCTACGAGCAGTACTTC. It codes for CASSQTRDNVYEQYF.

This clone was picked up a small number of times. The J gene is TRBJ2-7, the V gene TRBV15, with a weak D call TRBD2 (7 bases). V was cut by 2 bases and J by 0 bases, with 14 bases left in between. CDR1 and CDR2 (germline): LNHNV, YYDKDF (reference sequence). The CDR3 is 16 amino acids. The CDR3 nucleotides read TGTGCCACCAGCAGATCTTGGGGGGGCAGCTCCTACGAGCAGTACTTC. This encodes CATSRSWGGSSYEQYF.

The V gene is TRBV25-1, the J gene TRBJ2-3, with TRBD2 matching 9 bases. In germline, CDR1 is MGHDK, CDR2 SYGVNS. The V and J ends lost 0 bases and 4 bases, in that order; junction bases with no gene match: 8. CDR3 length: 17 residues. CDR3 in DNA: TGTGCCAGCAGTGAATATCGAGCTAGCGGGATCTCAGATACGCAGTATTTT. Protein sequence: CASSEYRASGISDTQYF.

This clone was found a few times. The J gene is TRBJ1-1, the V gene TRBV15, with D tentatively TRBD1 (5 bases). In germline, CDR1 is LNHNV, CDR2 YYDKDF (reference sequence). Between the trimmed V and J ends, which lost 0 bases and 4 bases, there was a span of 12 bases. CDR3 length: 15 amino acids. Here the CDR3 reads CATSREGGYGTEAFF. In nucleotides, the CDR3 is TGTGCCACCAGCAGAGAGGGGGGTTACGGCACTGAAGCTTTCTTT.

The CDR3 is CASSDYQRTLDTEAFF. The CDR3 DNA reads as TGTGCCAGCAGCGATTACCAACGGACTTTAGACACTGAAGCTTTCTTT. This chain connects TRBV4-2 to TRBJ1-1; D gene ambiguous. CDR3 length equals 16 residues. Germline V lookup: CDR1 LGHNA, CDR2 YNFKEQ. V was pared by 5 bases and J by 3 bases, with 19 bases between.

This sequence joins TRBV7-9 and TRBJ2-3; 7 bases line up with TRBD2. Germline CDR1 reads SEHNR; CDR2 reads FQNEAQ (reference sequence). The CDR3 is 16 residues long. V lost 7 bases, J lost 2 bases, and 12 bases stayed unmatched. Written as DNA, the CDR3 is TGTGCCAGCATCTTGGGCGGGGGTCCATTCACAGATACGCAGTATTTT. It is translated as CASILGGGPFTDTQYF. The full variable domain, in which reference TRBV7-9 and TRBJ2-3 provide the parts outside the CDR3, is DTGVSQNPRHKITKRGQNVTFRCDPISEHNRLYWYRQTLGQGPEFLTYFQNEAQLEKSRLLSDRFSAERPKGSFSTLEIQRTEQGDSAMYLCASILGGGPFTDTQYFGPGTRLTVL.